This TCR beta chain originates from a study of early T cells in non-severe SARS-CoV-2 infection. Study background: Chains stayed unpaired after sequencing of bulk RNA from unsorted whole blood.

J lost 3 bases, V lost 5 bases, and 10 bases had no gene match. The CDR3 loop spans 16 amino acids. Each cDNA molecule carried a unique molecular identifier. TCRdb passed the 5' RACE reads through MiXCR, listing each CDR3 protein once. Of more than 95,000 distinct CDR3 sequences in the sample, around 16% are singletons; the top ten hold over 0.95%. This chain links TRBV12-3 or TRBV12-4 with TRBJ2-1; 7 nucleotides agree with TRBD1. The source is an adult who was a healthcare worker with PCR-confirmed SARS-CoV-2 infection or an uninfected control (not recorded which). The sequenced material came from whole blood. This chain's CDR3 is CASSPWGTAGYNEQFF. CDR3 DNA sequence: TGTGCCAGCAGTCCTTGGGGGACAGCCGGCTACAATGAGCAGTTCTTC.